The clone carrying this TCR beta chain was seen at least ten times. Arm-PCR of CDR3 regions and iRepertoire HTBI primers were the basis on which TCR beta libraries were built. TCRdb used MiXCR to reprocess the multiplex PCR reads, holding one entry per CDR3 protein. The table records about 530,000 distinct CDR3 sequences, roughly a sixth of them present only once. V gave up 1 base and J gave up 2 bases, with 10 bases separating them. CDR1 and CDR2 (germline): SGHVS, FQNEAQ. The CDR3 covers 15 residues. This record comes from a study of regulatory T cells in long-lasting Graves disease. The time point denotes: newly diagnosed GD, antithyroid drugs for less than 3 months. RNA isolated from PBMCs was used to make the TCR library. The same sample was also studied in work on T cells in Graves' hyperthyroidism and ophthalmopathy.

This material consisted of peripheral blood mononuclear cells (PBMCs), taken at new diagnosis, from a patient treated with antithyroid drugs. The rearrangement joins TRBV7-8 to TRBJ2-3; D remains ambiguous. The origin of this receptor is a woman aged 35-65 years with Graves disease. As DNA, the CDR3 is TGTGCCAGCAGCTTAGTCGGGTTTTCCACAGATACGCAGTATTTT. It specifies CASSLVGFSTDTQYF.